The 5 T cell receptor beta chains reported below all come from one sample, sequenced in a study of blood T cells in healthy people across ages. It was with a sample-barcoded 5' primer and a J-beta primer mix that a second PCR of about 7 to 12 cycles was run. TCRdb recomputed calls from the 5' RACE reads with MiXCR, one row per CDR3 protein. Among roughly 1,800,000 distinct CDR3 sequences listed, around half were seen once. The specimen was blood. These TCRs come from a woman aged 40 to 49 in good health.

DNA for the CDR3: TGTGCCAGCAGCTCTGCCGGGATTTACTACAATGAGCAGTTCTTC. Translated, it gives CASSSAGIYYNEQFF. This chain links TRBV5-5 with TRBJ2-1, with a possible D match to TRBD2 (5 bases). The CDR3 has 15 amino acids. Deletions cut 3 bases from V and 3 bases from J, with 13 bases between. Germline CDR1 SGHKS, CDR2 YYEKEE (reference sequence).

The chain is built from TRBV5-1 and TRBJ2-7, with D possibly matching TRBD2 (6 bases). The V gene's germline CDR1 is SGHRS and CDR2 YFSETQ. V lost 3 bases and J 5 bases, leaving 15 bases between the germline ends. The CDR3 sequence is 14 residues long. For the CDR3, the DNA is TGCGCCAGCAGCTCCATGGGGAGGAGCAACGAGCAGTACTTC. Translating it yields CASSSMGRSNEQYF.

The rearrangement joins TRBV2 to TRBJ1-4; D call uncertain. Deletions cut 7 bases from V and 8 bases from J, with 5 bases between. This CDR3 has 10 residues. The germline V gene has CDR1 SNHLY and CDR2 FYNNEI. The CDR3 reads CASIAEKLFF. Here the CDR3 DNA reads TGTGCCAGCATCGCAGAAAAACTGTTTTTT.

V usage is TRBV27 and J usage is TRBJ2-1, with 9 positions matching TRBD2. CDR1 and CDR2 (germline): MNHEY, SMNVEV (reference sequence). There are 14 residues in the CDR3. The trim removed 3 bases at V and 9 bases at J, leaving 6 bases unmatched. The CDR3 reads CASSFLGLAFEQFF. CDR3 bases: TGTGCCAGCAGTTTTTTAGGACTAGCGTTTGAGCAGTTCTTC.

CDR3 in amino acids: CASSSTLSQGDNYGYTF. CDR3 coding DNA: TGTGCCAGCAGCTCAACCCTGAGTCAAGGGGATAACTATGGCTACACCTTC. The rearrangement uses TRBV7-9 and TRBJ1-2; weak D call: TRBD1 (5 bases). The germline V gene encodes CDR1 SEHNR and CDR2 FQNEAQ (reference sequence). This CDR3 region has 17 residues. V lost 4 bases to trimming and J lost 1 base, with 19 bases between them.